Listed below are T cell receptor beta chains from one sample, sequenced in a study of blood T cells in healthy people across ages. TCRdb called the 5' RACE reads again in MiXCR, with one record for every CDR3 protein. The sample lists some 1.4 million distinct CDR3 sequences, roughly 40% occurring once. Sample: blood. The receptors were sampled from a woman younger than 35 in good health. Both conserved end residues are part of each CDR3. D genes are given only for firm matches. Only part of the rows carry a size: once, few, many, or a class if the clone is expanded.

J	V	size	D	length	DNA	CDR3
TRBJ2-5	TRBV20-1	NA	NA	13	TGCAGTGCTAGATACGCTTCCGGCGAGACCCAGTACTTC	CSARYASGETQYF
TRBJ2-7	TRBV11-2	NA	TRBD2	15	TGTGCCAGCAGCTATCATACGGGCGGGAGCCTCGAGCAGTACTTC	CASSYHTGGSLEQYF
TRBJ2-7	TRBV7-2	few	NA	18	TGTGCCAGCAGCTCCCGCGGGATTGTCCCCTTTCGATCCTACGAGCAGTACTTC	CASSSRGIVPFRSYEQYF
TRBJ2-5	TRBV6-6	NA	NA	15	TGTGCCAGCAGTTATAGTAGCGGAATACAAGAGACCCAGTACTTC	CASSYSSGIQETQYF
TRBJ2-7	TRBV10-3	NA	TRBD1	13	TGTGCCATCAGGGGTAACAGGGGCGACGAGCAGTACTTC	CAIRGNRGDEQYF
TRBJ1-2	TRBV12-3/TRBV12-4	few	NA	15	TGTGCCAGCAGTTTGTTGGTACGGGGCGGGTATGGCTACACCTTC	CASSLLVRGGYGYTF
TRBJ2-1	TRBV20-1	few	TRBD2	16	TGCAGTGCTAGATTGAGACTAGCGGGTCCCATTGATGAGCAGTTCTTC	CSARLRLAGPIDEQFF
TRBJ2-1	TRBV5-1	few	NA	15	TGCGCCAGCAGCTTGGATTTGAACTCCTACAATGAGCAGTTCTTC	CASSLDLNSYNEQFF
TRBJ2-1	TRBV7-8	NA	TRBD1	12	TGTGCCAGCAGCCCCGGACAGGGGCCGCAGTTCTTC	CASSPGQGPQFF
TRBJ2-3	TRBV7-2	NA	NA	15	TGTGCCAGCAGCTCGGCCTGGATGTACACAGATACGCAGTATTTT	CASSSAWMYTDTQYF
TRBJ2-1	TRBV6-6	few	TRBD2	15	TGTGCCAGCCAAACTAGCGGGACCTCCTACAATGAGCAGTTCTTC	CASQTSGTSYNEQFF
TRBJ2-3	TRBV7-2	NA	TRBD2	16	TGTGCCAGCAGCTTGAGACTAGCCACGTTCTCAGATACGCAGTATTTT	CASSLRLATFSDTQYF
TRBJ2-5	TRBV20-1	NA	NA	16	TGCAGTGCTAGAGGCCTGACTAGACCTAGAGAGGAGACCCAGTACTTC	CSARGLTRPREETQYF
TRBJ2-1	TRBV4-1	NA	NA	15	TGCACCAGCAGCCCCACGCATGGGGCCTACAATGAGCAGTTCTTC	CTSSPTHGAYNEQFF
TRBJ2-1	TRBV21-1	NA	NA	18	TGTGCCAGCAGCAAAGGGGCCCTGACTAGCGAGGGACCCAATGAGCAGTTCTTC	CASSKGALTSEGPNEQFF
TRBJ1-5	TRBV12-3/TRBV12-4	NA	TRBD1	16	TGTGCCAGCAGTTTATTACAGGGGGCTGGCAATCAGCCCCAGCATTTT	CASSLLQGAGNQPQHF
TRBJ2-3	TRBV28	NA	TRBD1	17	TGTGCCAGCAGTTTATTTCAGGGGGCACCTAGCATAGATACGCAGTATTTT	CASSLFQGAPSIDTQYF
TRBJ2-5	TRBV27	few	NA	11	TGTGCCAGCAAACGTCGGGAGACCCAGTACTTC	CASKRRETQYF
TRBJ1-2	TRBV20-1	NA	NA	15	TGCAGTGCTCCCGGGGTGGGGTCAAACGACTATGGCTACACCTTC	CSAPGVGSNDYGYTF
TRBJ2-3	TRBV28	many	NA	13	TGTGCCAGCAGTCCCGGGCCTTCCGATACGCAGTATTTT	CASSPGPSDTQYF
TRBJ2-7	TRBV20-1	NA	NA	11	TGCAGTGCCAACAGCCCCAGCGAGCAGTACTTC	CSANSPSEQYF
TRBJ2-7	TRBV27	NA	NA	14	TGTGCCAGCAGTACAGTGGGGGGATCCTACGAGCAGTACTTC	CASSTVGGSYEQYF
TRBJ1-4	TRBV27	NA	NA	14	TGTGCCAGCAGTTTACCGGGGTCGGGTGAAAAACTGTTTTTT	CASSLPGSGEKLFF
TRBJ2-3	TRBV7-9	few	TRBD2	16	TGTGCCAGCAGCTTAGCTAGCGGGGGGGCCTCTGATACGCAGTATTTT	CASSLASGGASDTQYF
TRBJ1-2	TRBV29-1	many	NA	15	TGCAGCGTTGAGGGAGGGCGCGACGGAATCTATGGCTACACCTTC	CSVEGGRDGIYGYTF
TRBJ2-3	TRBV7-2	NA	NA	14	TGTGCCAGCAGCTGGACATCCTACACAGATACGCAGTATTTT	CASSWTSYTDTQYF
TRBJ2-7	TRBV12-3/TRBV12-4	once	TRBD2	16	TGTGCCAGCAGTTCCCGCCCGGCGGGAGTAGGGTACGAGCAGTACTTC	CASSSRPAGVGYEQYF
TRBJ2-7	TRBV15	NA	NA	15	TGTGCCGCCAGCGCCCAAGGTGGACAGCCCAATGAGCAGTACTTC	CAASAQGGQPNEQYF
TRBJ2-2	TRBV7-2	NA	NA	17	TGTGCCAGCAGTCCCAGGGGTGAGAGGGGGAACACCGGGGAGCTGTTTTTT	CASSPRGERGNTGELFF
TRBJ2-3	TRBV5-1	NA	TRBD1	16	TGCGCCAGCAGCTTGGTGTCCAGGGGGCGCACAGATACGCAGTATTTT	CASSLVSRGRTDTQYF
TRBJ1-2	TRBV21-1	few	NA	12	TGTGCCAGCCCAGGACCGAACTATGGCTACACCTTC	CASPGPNYGYTF
TRBJ1-4	TRBV5-5	NA	NA	15	TGTGCCAGCAGCCGCATTGGGCAGTTTAATGAAAAACTGTTTTTT	CASSRIGQFNEKLFF
TRBJ2-7	TRBV9	few	NA	14	TGTGCCAGCAGCTCCGGCGAGCTAGCCTACGAGCAGTACTTC	CASSSGELAYEQYF
TRBJ2-7	TRBV27	few	NA	15	TGTGCCAGCACCCTAATTCCGGGGCAGGAGGGCGAGCAGTACTTC	CASTLIPGQEGEQYF
TRBJ1-2	TRBV2	NA	NA	13	TGTGCCAGCAGGACCGCCTGGGAGGGTGGCTACACCTTC	CASRTAWEGGYTF
TRBJ2-7	TRBV10-3	NA	NA	13	TGTGCCATCAGTGTACAGGGAACCTACAAGCAGTACTTC	CAISVQGTYKQYF
TRBJ1-5	TRBV6-1	NA	NA	17	TGTGCCAGCAGTGAAAGCAGGGGAAGCAATAGCAATCAGCCCCAGCATTTT	CASSESRGSNSNQPQHF
TRBJ1-2	TRBV7-9	many	NA	14	TGTGCCAGCAGCTTAGCAGGGGCAGAGTATGGCTACACCTTC	CASSLAGAEYGYTF
TRBJ1-1	TRBV24-1	few	TRBD1	15	TGTGCCACCAGTGATGGTACGGGACAGAGGCACGGAGCTTTCTTT	CATSDGTGQRHGAFF
TRBJ2-7	TRBV14	NA	TRBD1	14	TGTGCCAGCAGCCATGGGACAGAATACAATGAGCAGTACTTC	CASSHGTEYNEQYF
TRBJ1-2	TRBV29-1	NA	NA	11	TGCAGCGTTGAATGGCAGAGAGACTACACCTTC	CSVEWQRDYTF
TRBJ1-2	TRBV3-1	few	NA	13	TGTGCCAGCAGCCACCGGGGGAACTATGGCTACACCTTC	CASSHRGNYGYTF